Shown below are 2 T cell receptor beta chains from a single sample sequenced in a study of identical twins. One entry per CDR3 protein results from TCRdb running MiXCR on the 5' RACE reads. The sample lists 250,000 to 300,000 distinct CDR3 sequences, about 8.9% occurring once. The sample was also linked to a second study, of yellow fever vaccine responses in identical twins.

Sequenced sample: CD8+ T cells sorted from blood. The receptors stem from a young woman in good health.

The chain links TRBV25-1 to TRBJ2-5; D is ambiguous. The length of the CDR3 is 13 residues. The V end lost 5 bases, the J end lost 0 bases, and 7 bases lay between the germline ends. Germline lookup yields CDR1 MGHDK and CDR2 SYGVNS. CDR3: CASSMRYQETQYF. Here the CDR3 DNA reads TGTGCCAGCAGTATGAGGTACCAAGAGACCCAGTACTTC.

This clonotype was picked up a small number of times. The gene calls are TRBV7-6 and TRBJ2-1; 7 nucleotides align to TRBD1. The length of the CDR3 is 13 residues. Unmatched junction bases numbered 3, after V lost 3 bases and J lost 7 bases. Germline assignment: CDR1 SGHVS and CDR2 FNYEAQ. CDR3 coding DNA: TGTGCCAGCAGCTTGGACAGGAGGAATGAGCAGTTCTTC. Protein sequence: CASSLDRRNEQFF.